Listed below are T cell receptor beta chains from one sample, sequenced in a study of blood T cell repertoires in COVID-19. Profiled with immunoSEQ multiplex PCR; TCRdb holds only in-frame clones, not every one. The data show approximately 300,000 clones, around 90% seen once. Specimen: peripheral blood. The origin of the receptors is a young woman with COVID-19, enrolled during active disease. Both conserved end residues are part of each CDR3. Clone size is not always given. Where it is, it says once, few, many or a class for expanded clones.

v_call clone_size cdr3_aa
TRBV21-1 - CASSKVPPGRTESTDTQYF
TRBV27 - CASSLSQHSNQPQHF
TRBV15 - CATSRGLAGGYNEQFF
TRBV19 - CASSIALPHRATNEKLFF
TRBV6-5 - CASSRLARAGGEQYF
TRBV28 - CASSLTGPYEAFF
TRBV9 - CASKNWNTEAFF
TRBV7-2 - CASSQGLAVYEQYF
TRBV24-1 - CATSDPRDSLYEQYF
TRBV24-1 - CATSGRTTGELFF
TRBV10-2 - CASTLHPSNQPQHF
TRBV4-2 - CASSQGPNRDSSYEQYF
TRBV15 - CATSRGSPGGKNIQYF
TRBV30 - CGMSQGVYGYTF
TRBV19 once CASSPVRGYPEAFF
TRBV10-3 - CAISSGQGGGNTIYF
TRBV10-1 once CASIPGGGTEAFF
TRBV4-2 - CASSQAGAGETQYF
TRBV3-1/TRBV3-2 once CASSPGVGGGEPQHF
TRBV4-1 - CASSQVEQGTYEQYF
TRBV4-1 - CASSQVTGSNQPQHF
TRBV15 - CATSRAGGTAGANVLTF
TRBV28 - CASSLGTLRNEKLFF
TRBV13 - CASSSGLAGVYEQYF
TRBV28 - CASRGQGKGNSPLHF
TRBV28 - CASSLLLAGKSTDTQYF
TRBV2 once CASSLTGIPEAFF
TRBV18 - CASSSGGRESYEQYF
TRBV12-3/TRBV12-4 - CASSPTGETQYF
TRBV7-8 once CASSPRYPETQYF
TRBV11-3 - CASSPSGRSLNEQFF
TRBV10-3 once CAISKGQGDNQPQHF
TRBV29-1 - CSVQTSGATDTQYF
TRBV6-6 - CASSRRTGTGGARSDTEAFF
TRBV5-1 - CASSLLGQGSGELFF
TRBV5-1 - CASSNRETQYF
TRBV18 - CASSRASDSRPEQYF
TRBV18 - CASSEGYTEAFF
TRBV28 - CASSWGDGRRETQYF
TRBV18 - CASSPPAGPTYGYTF
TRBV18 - CASSPQGAGANVLTF
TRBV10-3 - CATEDRGSYEQYF
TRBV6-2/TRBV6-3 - CASSYSKETGNTEAFF
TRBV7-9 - CASSSRDRARFNGYTF
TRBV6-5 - CASHHKNSPLHF
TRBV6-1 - CASSEEAGGGYTF
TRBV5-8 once CASSWGLGVERQETQYF
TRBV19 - CASSMSTGSYNEQFF
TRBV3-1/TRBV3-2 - CASSQVWTGSQDEKLFF
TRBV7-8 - CASSPMIWGENTGELFF
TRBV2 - CASSSDRGGFYEQYF